This T cell receptor (beta chain) was captured in a study of shared clonotypes between healthy human individuals. This clone has a single count. Profiled with immunoSEQ multiplex PCR; TCRdb holds only in-frame clones, not every one. There are around 2,000,000 clones in the sample; over 85% occur only once, and 0.1% to 0.15% lies in the top ten. V lost 5 bases, J lost 8 bases, and 10 bases lay in between. The CDR3 is made up of 12 amino acids. The germline gives CDR1 MNHNY, CDR2 SVGAGI (reference sequence). The chain uses TRBV6-6 and TRBJ2-1, with D uncertain. The sequenced sample was naive CD4+ T cells sorted from blood. The subset was: CD45RA+ positively selected. The TCR comes from a man aged 18 to 35 in good health. CDR3 DNA: TGTGCCAGCAGTGTCCTAGAGGATGAGCAGTTCTTC. It codes for CASSVLEDEQFF.